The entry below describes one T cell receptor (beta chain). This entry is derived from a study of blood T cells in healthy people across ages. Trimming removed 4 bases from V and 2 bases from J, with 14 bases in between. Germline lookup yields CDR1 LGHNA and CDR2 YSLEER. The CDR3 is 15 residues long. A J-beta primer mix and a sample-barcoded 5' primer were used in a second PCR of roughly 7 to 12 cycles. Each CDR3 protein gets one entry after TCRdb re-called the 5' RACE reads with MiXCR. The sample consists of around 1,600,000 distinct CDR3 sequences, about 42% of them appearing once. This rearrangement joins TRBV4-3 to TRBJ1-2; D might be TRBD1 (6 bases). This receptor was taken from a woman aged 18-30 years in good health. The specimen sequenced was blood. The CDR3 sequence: CASSRAGTPNYGYTF. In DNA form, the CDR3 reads TGCGCCAGCAGCCGTGCCGGGACACCAAACTATGGCTACACCTTC.